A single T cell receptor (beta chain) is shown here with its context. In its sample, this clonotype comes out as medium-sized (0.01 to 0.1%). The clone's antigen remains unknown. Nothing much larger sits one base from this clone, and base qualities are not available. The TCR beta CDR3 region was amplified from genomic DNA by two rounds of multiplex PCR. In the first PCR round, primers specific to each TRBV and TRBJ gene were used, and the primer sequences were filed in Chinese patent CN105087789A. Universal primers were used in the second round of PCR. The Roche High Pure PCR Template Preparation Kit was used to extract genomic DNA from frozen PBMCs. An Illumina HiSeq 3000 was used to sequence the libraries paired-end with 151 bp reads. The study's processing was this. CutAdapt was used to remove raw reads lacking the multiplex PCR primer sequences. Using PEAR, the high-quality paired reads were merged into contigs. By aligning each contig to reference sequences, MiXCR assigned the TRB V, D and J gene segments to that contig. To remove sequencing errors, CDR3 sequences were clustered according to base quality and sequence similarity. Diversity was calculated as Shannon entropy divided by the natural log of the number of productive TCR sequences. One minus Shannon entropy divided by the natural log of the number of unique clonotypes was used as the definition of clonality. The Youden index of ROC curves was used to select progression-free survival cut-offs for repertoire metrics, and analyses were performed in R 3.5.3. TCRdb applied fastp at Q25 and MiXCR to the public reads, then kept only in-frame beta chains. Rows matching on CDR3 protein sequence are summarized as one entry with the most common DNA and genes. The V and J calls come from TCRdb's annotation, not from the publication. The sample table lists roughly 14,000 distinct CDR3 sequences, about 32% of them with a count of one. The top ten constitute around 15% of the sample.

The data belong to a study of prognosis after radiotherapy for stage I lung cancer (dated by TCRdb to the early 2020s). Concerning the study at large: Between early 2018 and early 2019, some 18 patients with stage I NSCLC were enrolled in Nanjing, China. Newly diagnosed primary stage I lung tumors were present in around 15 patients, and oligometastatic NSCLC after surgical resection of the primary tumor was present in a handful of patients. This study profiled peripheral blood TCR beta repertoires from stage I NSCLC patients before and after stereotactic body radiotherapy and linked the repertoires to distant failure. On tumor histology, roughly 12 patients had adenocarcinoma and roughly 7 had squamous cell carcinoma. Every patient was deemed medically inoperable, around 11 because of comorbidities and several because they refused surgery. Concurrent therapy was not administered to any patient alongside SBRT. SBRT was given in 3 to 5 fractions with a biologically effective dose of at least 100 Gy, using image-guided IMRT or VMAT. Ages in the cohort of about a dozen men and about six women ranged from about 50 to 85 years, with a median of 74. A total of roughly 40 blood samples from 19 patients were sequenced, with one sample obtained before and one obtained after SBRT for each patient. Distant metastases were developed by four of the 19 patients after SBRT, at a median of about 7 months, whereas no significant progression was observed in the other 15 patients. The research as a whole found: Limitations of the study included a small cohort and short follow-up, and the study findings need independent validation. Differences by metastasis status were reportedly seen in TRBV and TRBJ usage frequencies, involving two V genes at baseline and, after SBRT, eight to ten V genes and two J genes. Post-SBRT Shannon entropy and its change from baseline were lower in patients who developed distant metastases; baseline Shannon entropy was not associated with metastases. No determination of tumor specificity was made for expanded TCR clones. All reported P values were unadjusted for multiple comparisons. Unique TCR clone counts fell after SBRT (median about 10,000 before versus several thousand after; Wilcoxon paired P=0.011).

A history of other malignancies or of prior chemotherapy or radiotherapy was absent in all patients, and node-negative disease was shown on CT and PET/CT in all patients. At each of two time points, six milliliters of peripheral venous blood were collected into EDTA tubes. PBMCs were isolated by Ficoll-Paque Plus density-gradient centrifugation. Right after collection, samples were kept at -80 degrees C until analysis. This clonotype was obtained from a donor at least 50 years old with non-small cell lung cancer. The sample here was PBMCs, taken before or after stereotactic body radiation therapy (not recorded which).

The CDR3 protein sequence reads: CATSRGDSYNSPLHF. The bases are TGTGCCACCAGCAGAGGGGACAGTTATAATTCACCCCTCCACTTT. The rearranged chain carries TRBV15 and TRBJ1-6; 7 nucleotides in the junction match TRBD1. Including cysteine and phenylalanine, the CDR3 has 15 amino acids. Only the CDR3 portion is preserved as DNA: 45 bases, with reading frame beginning at the first base. The germline V gene (reference sequence) yields LNHNV for CDR1 and YYDKDF for CDR2. The V end gives up 1 base and the J end 4 bases, leaving 1 base in the junction not matched to a gene.